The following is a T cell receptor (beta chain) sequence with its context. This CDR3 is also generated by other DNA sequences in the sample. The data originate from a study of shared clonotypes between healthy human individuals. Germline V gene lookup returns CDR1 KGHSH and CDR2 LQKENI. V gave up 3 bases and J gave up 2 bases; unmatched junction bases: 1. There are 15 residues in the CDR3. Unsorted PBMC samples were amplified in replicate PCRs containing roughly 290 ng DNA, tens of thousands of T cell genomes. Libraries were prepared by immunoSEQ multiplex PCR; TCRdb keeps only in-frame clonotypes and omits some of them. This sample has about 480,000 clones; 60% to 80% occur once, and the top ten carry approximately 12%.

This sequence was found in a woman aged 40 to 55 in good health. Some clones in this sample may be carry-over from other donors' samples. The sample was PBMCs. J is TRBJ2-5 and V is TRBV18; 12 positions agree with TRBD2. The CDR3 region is CASSPGLAGQETQYF. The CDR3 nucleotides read TGTGCCAGCTCACCTGGACTAGCGGGGCAAGAGACCCAGTACTTC. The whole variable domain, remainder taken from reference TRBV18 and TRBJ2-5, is NAGVMQNPRHLVRRRGQEARLRCSPMKGHSHVYWYRQLPEEGLKFMVYLQKENIIDESGMPKERFSAEFPKEGPSILRIQQVVRGDSAAYFCASSPGLAGQETQYFGPGTRLLVL.